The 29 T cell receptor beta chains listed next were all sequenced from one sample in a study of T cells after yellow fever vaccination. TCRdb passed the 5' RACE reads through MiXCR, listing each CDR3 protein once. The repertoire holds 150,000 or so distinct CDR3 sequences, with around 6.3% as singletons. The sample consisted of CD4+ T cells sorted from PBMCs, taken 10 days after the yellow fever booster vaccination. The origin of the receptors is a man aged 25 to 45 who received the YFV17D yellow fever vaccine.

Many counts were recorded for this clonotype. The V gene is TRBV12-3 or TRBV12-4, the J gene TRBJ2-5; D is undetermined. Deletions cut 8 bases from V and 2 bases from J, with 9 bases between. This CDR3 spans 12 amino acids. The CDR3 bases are TGTGCCAGCGCAATGCCGCAAGAGACCCAGTACTTC. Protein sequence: CASAMPQETQYF.

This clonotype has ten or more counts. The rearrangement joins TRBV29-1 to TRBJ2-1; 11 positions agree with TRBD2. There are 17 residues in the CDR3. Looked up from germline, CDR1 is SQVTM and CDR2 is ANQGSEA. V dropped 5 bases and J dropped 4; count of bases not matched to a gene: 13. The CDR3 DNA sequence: TGCAGCGTTCAAAGACTAGCGGGGAGAGGCGGGTACAATGAGCAGTTCTTC. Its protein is CSVQRLAGRGGYNEQFF.

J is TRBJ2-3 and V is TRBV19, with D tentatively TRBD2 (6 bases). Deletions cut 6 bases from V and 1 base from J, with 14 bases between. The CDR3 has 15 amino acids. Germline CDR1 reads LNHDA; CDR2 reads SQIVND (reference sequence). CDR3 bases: TGTGCCAGTAGAGTACGGGAGTGGGGCACAGATACGCAGTATTTT. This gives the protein CASRVREWGTDTQYF. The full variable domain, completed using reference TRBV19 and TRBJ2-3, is DGGITQSPKYLFRKEGQNVTLSCEQNLNHDAMYWYRQDPGQGLRLIYYSQIVNDFQKGDIAEGYSVSREKKESFPLTVTSAQKNPTAFYLCASRVREWGTDTQYFGPGTRLTVL.

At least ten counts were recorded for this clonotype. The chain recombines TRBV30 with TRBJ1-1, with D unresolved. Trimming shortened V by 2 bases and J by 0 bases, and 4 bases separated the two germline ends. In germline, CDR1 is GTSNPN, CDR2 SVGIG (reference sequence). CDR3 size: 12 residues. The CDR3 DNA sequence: TGTGCCTGGAGTAGGCTGAACACTGAAGCTTTCTTT. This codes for CAWSRLNTEAFF. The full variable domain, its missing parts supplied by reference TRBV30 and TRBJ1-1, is SQTIHQWPATLVQPVGSPLSLECTVEGTSNPNLYWYRQAAGRGLQLLFYSVGIGQISSEVPQNLSASRPQDRQFILSSKKLLLSDSGFYLCAWSRLNTEAFFGQGTRLTVV.

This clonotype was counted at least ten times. The CDR3 region is CATTEGRGPYEQYF. As DNA, the CDR3 is TGTGCCACTACCGAAGGCAGGGGACCCTACGAGCAGTACTTC. V usage is TRBV19 and J usage is TRBJ2-7, with a weak D call TRBD1 (6 bases). The CDR3 covers 14 residues. CDR1 and CDR2 from the germline V gene are LNHDA and SQIVND (reference sequence). Deletions cut 10 bases from V and 2 bases from J, with 18 bases between.

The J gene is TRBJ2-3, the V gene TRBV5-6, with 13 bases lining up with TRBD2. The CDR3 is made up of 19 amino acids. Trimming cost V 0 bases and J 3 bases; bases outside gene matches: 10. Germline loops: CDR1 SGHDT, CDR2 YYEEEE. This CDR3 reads CASSLGLLAGGWKTDTQYF. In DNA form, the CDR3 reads TGTGCCAGCAGCTTGGGTTTACTAGCGGGAGGGTGGAAGACAGATACGCAGTATTTT.

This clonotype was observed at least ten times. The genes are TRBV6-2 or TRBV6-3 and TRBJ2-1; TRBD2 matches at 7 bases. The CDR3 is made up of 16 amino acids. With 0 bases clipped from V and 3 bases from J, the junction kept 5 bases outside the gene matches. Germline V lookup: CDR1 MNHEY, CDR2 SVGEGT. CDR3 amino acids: CASSYSLAAIYNEQFF. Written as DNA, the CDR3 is TGTGCCAGCAGTTACTCGCTAGCGGCGATCTACAATGAGCAGTTCTTC.

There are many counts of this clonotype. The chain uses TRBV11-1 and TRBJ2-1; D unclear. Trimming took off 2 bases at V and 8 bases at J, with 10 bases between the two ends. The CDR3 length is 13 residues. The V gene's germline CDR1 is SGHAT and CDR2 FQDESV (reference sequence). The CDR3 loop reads CASSLTPHDEQFF. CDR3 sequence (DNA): TGTGCCAGCAGCTTAACCCCCCATGATGAGCAGTTCTTC.

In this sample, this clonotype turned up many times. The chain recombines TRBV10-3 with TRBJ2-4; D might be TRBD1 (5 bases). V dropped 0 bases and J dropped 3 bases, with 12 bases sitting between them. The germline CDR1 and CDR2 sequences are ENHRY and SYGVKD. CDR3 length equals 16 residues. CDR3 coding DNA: TGTGCCATCAGTGAGTCGGTAGGGGCCTACAAAAACATTCAGTACTTC. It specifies CAISESVGAYKNIQYF.

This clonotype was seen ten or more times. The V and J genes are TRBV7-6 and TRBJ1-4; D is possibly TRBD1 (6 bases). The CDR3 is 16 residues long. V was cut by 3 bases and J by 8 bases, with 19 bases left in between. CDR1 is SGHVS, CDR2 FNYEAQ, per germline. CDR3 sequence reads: CASSFEGGIGREKLFF. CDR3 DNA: TGTGCCAGCAGCTTTGAGGGGGGGATCGGCAGGGAAAAACTGTTTTTT. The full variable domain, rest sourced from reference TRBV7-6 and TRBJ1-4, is GAGVSQSPRYKVTKRGQDVALRCDPISGHVSLYWYRQALGQGPEFLTYFNYEAQQDKSGLPNDRFSAERPEGSISTLTIQRTEQRDSAMYRCASSFEGGIGREKLFFGSGTQLSVL.

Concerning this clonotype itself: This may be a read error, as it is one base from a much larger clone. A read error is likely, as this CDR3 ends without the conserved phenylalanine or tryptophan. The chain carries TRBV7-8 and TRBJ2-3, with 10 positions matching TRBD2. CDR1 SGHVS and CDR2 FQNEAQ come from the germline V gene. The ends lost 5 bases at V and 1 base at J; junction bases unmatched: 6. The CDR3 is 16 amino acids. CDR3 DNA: TGTGCCAGCAGCCTCGGACTAGCGGTTGGCACAGATACGCAGTATCTT. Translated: CASSLGLAVGTDTQYL.

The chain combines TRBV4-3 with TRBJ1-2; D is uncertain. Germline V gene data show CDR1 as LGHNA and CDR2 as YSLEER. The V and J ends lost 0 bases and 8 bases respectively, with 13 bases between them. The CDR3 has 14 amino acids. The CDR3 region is CASSQDIGVGGYTF. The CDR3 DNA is TGCGCCAGCAGCCAAGATATCGGGGTTGGCGGCTACACCTTC.

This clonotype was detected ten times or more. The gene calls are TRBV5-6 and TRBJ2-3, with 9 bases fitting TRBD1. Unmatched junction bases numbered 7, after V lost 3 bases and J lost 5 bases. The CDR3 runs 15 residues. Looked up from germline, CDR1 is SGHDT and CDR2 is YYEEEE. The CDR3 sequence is CASSSGQGNGDTQYF. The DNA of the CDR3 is TGTGCCAGCAGCTCCGGACAGGGGAACGGAGATACGCAGTATTTT.

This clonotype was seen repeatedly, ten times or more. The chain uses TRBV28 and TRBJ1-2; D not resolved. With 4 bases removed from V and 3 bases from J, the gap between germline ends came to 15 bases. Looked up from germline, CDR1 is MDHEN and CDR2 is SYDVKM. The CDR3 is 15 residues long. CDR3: CASSSPVGPHYGYTF. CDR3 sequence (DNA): TGTGCCAGCAGTTCCCCGGTAGGACCCCACTATGGCTACACCTTC.

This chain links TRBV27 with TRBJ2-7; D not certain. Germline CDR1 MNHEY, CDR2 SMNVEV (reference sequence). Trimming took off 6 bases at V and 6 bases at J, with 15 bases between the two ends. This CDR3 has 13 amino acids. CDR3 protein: CASRTTRPVEQYF. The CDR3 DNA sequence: TGTGCCAGCAGAACCACGCGACCGGTCGAGCAGTACTTC.

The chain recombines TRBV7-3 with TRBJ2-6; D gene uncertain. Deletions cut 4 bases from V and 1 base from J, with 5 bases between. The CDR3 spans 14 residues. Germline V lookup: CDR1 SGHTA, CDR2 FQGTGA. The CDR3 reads CASSYKSGANVLTF. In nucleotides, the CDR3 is TGTGCCAGCAGCTACAAATCTGGGGCCAACGTCCTGACTTTC.

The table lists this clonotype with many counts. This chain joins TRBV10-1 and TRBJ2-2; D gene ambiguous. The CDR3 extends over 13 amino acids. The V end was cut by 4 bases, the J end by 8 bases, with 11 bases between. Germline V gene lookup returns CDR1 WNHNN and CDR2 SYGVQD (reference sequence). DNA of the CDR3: TGCGCCAGCAGTGGAACTAACCTTGGGGAGCTGTTTTTT. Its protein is CASSGTNLGELFF.

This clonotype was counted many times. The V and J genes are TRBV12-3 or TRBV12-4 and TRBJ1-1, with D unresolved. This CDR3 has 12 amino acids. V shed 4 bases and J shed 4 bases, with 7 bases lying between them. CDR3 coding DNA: TGTGCCAGCAGTTACACCTCCACTGAAGCTTTCTTT. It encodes CASSYTSTEAFF.

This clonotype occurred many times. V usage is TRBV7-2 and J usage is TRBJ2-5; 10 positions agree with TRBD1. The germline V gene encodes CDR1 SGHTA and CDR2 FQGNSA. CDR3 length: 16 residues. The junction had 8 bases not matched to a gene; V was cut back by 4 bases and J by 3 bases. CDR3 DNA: TGTGCCAGCAGCTACCAATCCGGGACAGGGGAAGAGACCCAGTACTTC. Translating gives CASSYQSGTGEETQYF. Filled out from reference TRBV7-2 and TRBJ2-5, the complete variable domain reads GAGVSQSPSNKVTEKGKDVELRCDPISGHTALYWYRQSLGQGLEFLIYFQGNSAPDKSGLPSDRFSAERTGGSVSTLTIQRTQQEDSAVYLCASSYQSGTGEETQYFGPGTRLLVL.

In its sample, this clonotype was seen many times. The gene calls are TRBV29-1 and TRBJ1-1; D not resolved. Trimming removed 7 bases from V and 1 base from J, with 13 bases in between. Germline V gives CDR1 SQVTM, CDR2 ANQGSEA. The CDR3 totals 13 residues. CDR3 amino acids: CSAAGKQNTEAFF. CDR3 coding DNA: TGCAGCGCGGCGGGGAAGCAGAACACTGAAGCTTTCTTT.

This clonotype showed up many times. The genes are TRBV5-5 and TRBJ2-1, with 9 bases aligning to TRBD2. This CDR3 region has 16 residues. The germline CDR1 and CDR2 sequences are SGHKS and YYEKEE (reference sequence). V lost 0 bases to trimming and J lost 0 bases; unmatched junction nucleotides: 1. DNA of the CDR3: TGTGCCAGCAGCTTGGTTAGCGGGAGCTCCTACAATGAGCAGTTCTTC. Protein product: CASSLVSGSSYNEQFF.

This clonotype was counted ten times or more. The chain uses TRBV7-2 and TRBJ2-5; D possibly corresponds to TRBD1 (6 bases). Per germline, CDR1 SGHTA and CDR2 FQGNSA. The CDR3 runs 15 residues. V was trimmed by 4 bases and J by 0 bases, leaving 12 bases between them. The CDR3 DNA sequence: TGTGCCAGCAGCTCGCCCACAGGGTACCAAGAGACCCAGTACTTC. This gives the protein CASSSPTGYQETQYF.

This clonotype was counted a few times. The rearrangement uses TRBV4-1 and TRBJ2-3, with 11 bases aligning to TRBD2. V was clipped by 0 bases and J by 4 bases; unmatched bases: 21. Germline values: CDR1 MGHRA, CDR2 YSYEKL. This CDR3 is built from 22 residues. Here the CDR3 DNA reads TGCGCCAGCAGCCAAGATCCGAGCCAGGGGGCATCTAGCGGGAGGTACGCAGATACGCAGTATTTT. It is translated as CASSQDPSQGASSGRYADTQYF.

This CDR3 reads CASSLDLQRQFF. CDR3 coding DNA: TGTGCCAGCAGCTTGGACCTACAAAGGCAGTTCTTC. The rearrangement uses TRBV5-4 and TRBJ2-1; D is uncertain. Per the germline V gene, CDR1 is SGHNT and CDR2 is YYREEE (reference sequence). The CDR3 runs to 12 residues. V shed 0 bases and J shed 12 bases, with 10 bases lying between them.

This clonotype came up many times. The CDR3 is CASIKGALIYEQYF. Written as DNA, the CDR3 is TGTGCCAGCATAAAGGGGGCACTCATCTACGAGCAGTACTTC. V and J are TRBV6-1 and TRBJ2-7; 7 nucleotides align to TRBD1. The CDR3 has 14 amino acids. Germline loops: CDR1 MNHNS, CDR2 SASEGT. Unmatched junction bases numbered 9, after V lost 7 bases and J lost 3 bases.

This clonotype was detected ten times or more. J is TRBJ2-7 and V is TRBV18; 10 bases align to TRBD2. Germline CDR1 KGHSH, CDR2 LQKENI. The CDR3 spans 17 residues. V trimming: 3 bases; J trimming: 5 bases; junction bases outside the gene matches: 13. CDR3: CASSPLLRLAGENEQYF. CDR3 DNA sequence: TGTGCCAGCTCACCCCTCTTGAGGCTAGCGGGAGAGAACGAGCAGTACTTC.

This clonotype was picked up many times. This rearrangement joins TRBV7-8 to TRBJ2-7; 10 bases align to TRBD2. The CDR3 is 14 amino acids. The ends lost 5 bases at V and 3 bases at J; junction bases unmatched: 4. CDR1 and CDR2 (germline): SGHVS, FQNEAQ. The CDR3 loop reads CASSMGLANYEQYF. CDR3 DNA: TGTGCCAGCAGCATGGGACTAGCGAACTACGAGCAGTACTTC.

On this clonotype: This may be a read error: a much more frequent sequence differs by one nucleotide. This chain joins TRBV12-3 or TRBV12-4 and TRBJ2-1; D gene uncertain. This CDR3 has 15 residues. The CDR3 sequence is CTSSPNLGSYNEQFF. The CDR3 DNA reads TGTACCAGCAGTCCTAATCTGGGCTCCTACAATGAGCAGTTCTTC.

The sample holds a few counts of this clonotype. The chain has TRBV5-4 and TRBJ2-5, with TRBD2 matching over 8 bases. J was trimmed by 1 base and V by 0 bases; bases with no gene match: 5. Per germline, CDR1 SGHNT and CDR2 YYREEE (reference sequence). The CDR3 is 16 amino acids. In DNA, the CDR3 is TGTGCCAGCAGCTTGGCCCGAACTAGCGGCCAAGAGACCCAGTACTTC. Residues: CASSLARTSGQETQYF.